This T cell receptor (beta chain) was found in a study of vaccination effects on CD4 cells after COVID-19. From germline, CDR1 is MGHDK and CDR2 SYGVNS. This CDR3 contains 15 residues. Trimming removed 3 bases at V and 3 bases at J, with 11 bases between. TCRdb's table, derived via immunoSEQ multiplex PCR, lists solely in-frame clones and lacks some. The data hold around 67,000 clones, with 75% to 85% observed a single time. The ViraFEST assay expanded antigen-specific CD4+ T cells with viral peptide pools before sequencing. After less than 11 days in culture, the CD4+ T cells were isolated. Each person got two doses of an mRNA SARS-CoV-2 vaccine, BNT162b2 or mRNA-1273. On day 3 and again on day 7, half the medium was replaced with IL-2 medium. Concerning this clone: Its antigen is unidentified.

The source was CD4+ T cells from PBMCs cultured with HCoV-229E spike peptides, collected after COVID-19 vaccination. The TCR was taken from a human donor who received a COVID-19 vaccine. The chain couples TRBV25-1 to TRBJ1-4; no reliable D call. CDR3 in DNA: TGTGCCAGCAGTGACCCGAAGGTTGCTAATGAAAAACTGTTTTTT. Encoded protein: CASSDPKVANEKLFF.